This T cell receptor (beta chain) is drawn from a study of blood T cells in healthy people across ages. Looking at the study overall: Researchers report that template switching captured about one barcoded beta molecule per two T cells. Points from the study as a whole: Lack of knowledge of donor CMV status possibly confounded expanded clonotype changes. PBMCs that were unsorted prevented a conclusive naive versus antigen-experienced comparison.

A J-beta primer mix and a sample-barcoded 5' primer were used in a second PCR of roughly 7 to 12 cycles. TCRdb reprocessed the 5' RACE reads with MiXCR, giving one entry per CDR3 protein. The repertoire holds 710,000 or so distinct CDR3 sequences, 22% seen once, with roughly 22% in the top ten. CDR3 length equals 14 residues. Turning to this clonotype: Its antigen remains unknown.

This receptor was obtained from a man aged 65 to 85 in good health. Sequencing was performed on blood. The chain combines TRBV21-1 with TRBJ2-7; the table's D call of TRBD1 was not tested on the DNA. TRBV21-1 is flagged as a pseudogene. DNA for the CDR3: TGTGCCAGCACACTGGGACAGTATTACTACGAGCAGTACTTC. This codes for CASTLGQYYYEQYF.